The next 14 T cell receptor beta chains were all read from a single sample in a study of T cell responses to AZD1222 COVID-19 vaccine. Clones were sequenced by immunoSEQ multiplex PCR, and TCRdb holds only the in-frame ones, with some missing. The repertoire has 100,000 to 120,000 clones, about 90% of them found once; the top ten carry around 16%. Sequencing used peripheral blood, obtained 28 days after the second AZD1222 dose. All receptors derive from an adult who received the AZD1222 COVID-19 vaccine.

The chain employs TRBV5-8 and TRBJ2-2, with 7 bases aligning to TRBD1. The germline V gene encodes CDR1 SGHTS and CDR2 YDEGEE. The CDR3 extends over 16 amino acids. Trimming at V came to 3 bases and at J to 3 bases, leaving 8 bases not matched to a gene. In DNA, the CDR3 is TGTGCCAGCAGCTGGGGTGGGACAGCCTACACCGGGGAGCTGTTTTTT. Amino acids: CASSWGGTAYTGELFF.

This clone appeared once. The J gene is TRBJ1-1, the V gene TRBV5-1, with D maybe TRBD1 (6 bases). CDR1 SGHRS and CDR2 YFSETQ come from the germline V gene. Trimming shortened V by 4 bases and J by 4 bases, and 20 bases separated the two germline ends. The CDR3 runs to 16 residues. The CDR3 loop reads CASSQTPGQGSTEAFF. The CDR3 nucleotides are TGCGCCAGCAGCCAAACGCCGGGACAAGGCTCCACTGAAGCTTTCTTT.

The chain combines TRBV5-1 with TRBJ1-1; D unresolved. This CDR3 region has 15 residues. Trimming pared 4 bases from V and 3 bases from J, leaving 16 bases between. CDR1 is SGHRS and CDR2 is YFSETQ in the germline V gene. For the CDR3, the DNA is TGCGCCAGCAGCGCTTGGACTGGCCTGGACACTGAAGCTTTCTTT. Translation gives CASSAWTGLDTEAFF.

The V and J genes are TRBV4-2 and TRBJ1-2; D is ambiguous. The CDR3 runs 15 residues. Deletions cut 0 bases from V and 7 bases from J, with 15 bases between. The germline gives CDR1 LGHNA, CDR2 YNFKEQ. CDR3 sequence reads: CASSQDREAVGGYTF. In DNA form, the CDR3 reads TGTGCCAGCAGCCAAGATCGGGAGGCAGTGGGTGGCTACACCTTC.

This clone was seen just once. The chain employs TRBV5-4 and TRBJ2-1, with 8 nucleotides matching TRBD1. V lost 3 bases, J lost 9 bases, and 11 bases stayed unmatched. The CDR3 covers 15 residues. Germline V CDR1 and CDR2: SGHNT, YYREEE (reference sequence). This CDR3 is CASSSGTGWFGEQFF. For the CDR3, the DNA is TGTGCCAGCAGCTCCGGGACAGGCTGGTTCGGTGAGCAGTTCTTC.

The V call is TRBV5-1, the J call TRBJ1-2; TRBD1 aligns across 8 bases. The CDR3 extends over 13 amino acids. Germline V gene lookup returns CDR1 SGHRS and CDR2 YFSETQ. V trimming: 2 bases; J trimming: 7 bases; junction bases outside the gene matches: 4. The CDR3 protein is CASSLSDRGGYTF. Written as DNA, the CDR3 is TGCGCCAGCAGCTTATCAGACAGGGGTGGCTACACCTTC.

This clone was seen just once. The chain is built from TRBV5-1 and TRBJ2-2; 8 bases match TRBD1. Germline trimming cut 4 bases from V and 3 bases from J; bases unmatched to any gene: 8. This CDR3 has 16 residues. Germline CDR1 reads SGHRS; CDR2 reads YFSETQ. CDR3 sequence (DNA): TGCGCCAGCAGCCCAGGACAGGGCCGGGACACCGGGGAGCTGTTTTTT. This codes for CASSPGQGRDTGELFF.

CDR3 sequence: CASSILSGFRADTQYF. DNA of the CDR3: TGTGCCAGCAGCATTCTTTCCGGGTTTCGAGCAGATACGCAGTATTTT. The gene calls are TRBV7-8 and TRBJ2-3; D gene ambiguous. CDR1 and CDR2 from the germline V gene are SGHVS and FQNEAQ. CDR3 length equals 16 residues. V was clipped by 5 bases and J by 4 bases, with 19 bases between them.

The chain is built from TRBV5-1 and TRBJ2-2; TRBD2 agrees at 9 bases. The CDR3 has 16 residues. The J segment lost 4 bases and the V segment lost 8 bases, leaving 12 bases of the junction unmatched. Germline CDR1 SGHRS, CDR2 YFSETQ. For the CDR3, the DNA is TGCGCCAGTCGACTAGCGGAGACCGGGGGCACCGGGGAGCTGTTTTTT. It is translated as CASRLAETGGTGELFF.

The chain employs TRBV18 and TRBJ1-1; no clear D gene. The V end was cut by 2 bases, the J end by 4 bases, with 8 bases between. This CDR3 spans 13 amino acids. Looked up from germline, CDR1 is KGHSH and CDR2 is LQKENI. CDR3 loop: CASSPVGTTEAFF. The CDR3 DNA sequence: TGTGCCAGCTCACCAGTTGGTACCACTGAAGCTTTCTTT.

This rearrangement joins TRBV5-4 to TRBJ2-5; 7 nucleotides agree with TRBD1. With 2 bases clipped from V and 4 bases from J, the junction kept 11 bases outside the gene matches. This CDR3 contains 16 residues. CDR1 is SGHNT, CDR2 YYREEE, per germline (reference sequence). CDR3 sequence reads: CASSLRTGDKGETQYF. In DNA, the CDR3 is TGTGCCAGCAGCTTACGGACAGGCGATAAGGGAGAGACCCAGTACTTC.

The chain joins TRBV10-3 to TRBJ1-3; 7 bases line up with TRBD1. The trim removed 3 bases at V and 2 bases at J, leaving 19 bases unmatched. The CDR3 consists of 20 residues. Germline V lookup: CDR1 ENHRY, CDR2 SYGVKD. CDR3 in amino acids: CAISEPTTPLTGSPGNTIYF. Written as DNA, the CDR3 is TGTGCCATCAGTGAACCAACCACCCCTCTGACAGGGTCTCCTGGAAACACCATATATTTT.

The chain combines TRBV3-1 (or the pseudogene TRBV3-2) with TRBJ1-4; D perhaps matches TRBD1 (6 bases). The V end was cut by 0 bases, the J end by 11 bases, with 19 bases between. Germline lookup yields CDR1 LGHDT and CDR2 YNNKEL (reference sequence). The CDR3 extends over 16 amino acids. The CDR3 region is CASSQDESGENRKLFF. In DNA form, the CDR3 reads TGTGCCAGCAGCCAAGATGAGTCAGGGGAGAATAGGAAACTGTTTTTT.

The chain has TRBV4-1 and TRBJ1-1; no definite D call. Trimming stripped 3 bases from V and 5 bases from J, with 22 bases between. The CDR3 contains 17 residues. Germline values: CDR1 MGHRA, CDR2 YSYEKL. CDR3 coding DNA: TGCGCCAGCAGCCATCCCCTCACCGGGGTGATGAGGACTGAAGCTTTCTTT. This codes for CASSHPLTGVMRTEAFF.